These 19 T cell receptor beta chains were all obtained from the same sample, sequenced in a study of a mutant IDH1 vaccine in newly diagnosed glioma. Documented time point: baseline, week 1 (first vaccination visit). Treatment in this sample: pre-vaccination baseline after standard-of-care therapy. TCRdb's copy holds only in-frame clones and misses some; the assay was immunoSEQ multiplex PCR. The sample includes 75,000 to 100,000 clones, roughly 89% of them seen just once. Sample: PBMCs, taken from a glioma patient treated with radiotherapy, temozolomide or both. The receptors here all came from a woman aged 45-65 years with glioma.

This clone has only one observation. The chain uses TRBV18 and TRBJ2-7, with 13 bases matching TRBD2. The length of the CDR3 is 17 residues. V dropped 3 bases and J dropped 6; count of bases not matched to a gene: 11. The germline gives CDR1 KGHSH, CDR2 LQKENI. The CDR3 DNA sequence: TGTGCCAGCTCACCTCTTACCTCCGGGACTAGCGGGACCGAGCAGTACTTC. This translates into CASSPLTSGTSGTEQYF.

V is TRBV4-2 and J is TRBJ1-1, with 7 bases that match TRBD1. There are 16 residues in the CDR3. The V segment lost 3 bases and the J segment 4 bases; nucleotides outside the gene matches: 11. Germline loops: CDR1 LGHNA, CDR2 YNFKEQ. This CDR3 is CASSHPQQGSGTEAFF. The CDR3 nucleotides are TGTGCCAGCAGCCACCCTCAACAGGGGAGTGGCACTGAAGCTTTCTTT.

The chain is built from TRBV27 and TRBJ1-5, with a weak D call TRBD1 (6 bases). Germline V lookup: CDR1 MNHEY, CDR2 SMNVEV (reference sequence). V was shortened by 5 bases and J by 7 bases, with 15 bases between the two germline ends. The CDR3 extends over 14 amino acids. The CDR3: CASSEQGAGQPQHF. Written as DNA, the CDR3 is TGTGCCAGCAGTGAACAGGGAGCGGGACAGCCCCAGCATTTT.

V and J are TRBV9 and TRBJ2-7, with a tentative D call TRBD1 (6 bases). V was cut by 0 bases and J by 4 bases, with 11 bases left in between. CDR3 length: 14 amino acids. Per the germline V gene, CDR1 is SGDLS and CDR2 is YYNGEE. The CDR3 loop is CASSVAGAAYEQYF. The CDR3 DNA is TGTGCCAGCAGCGTAGCAGGGGCGGCGTACGAGCAGTACTTC.

The rearrangement joins TRBV11-2 to TRBJ2-7; 10 nucleotides agree with TRBD2. The CDR3 has 16 amino acids. V lost 3 bases to trimming and J lost 5 bases; unmatched junction nucleotides: 10. CDR1 and CDR2 from the germline V gene are SGHAT and FQNNGV. CDR3 coding DNA: TGTGCCAGCAGCTTGTCAGCGGGAGGGCCGTCTGACGAGCAGTACTTC. This sequence encodes CASSLSAGGPSDEQYF.

The rearrangement joins TRBV18 to TRBJ2-4; the D call may be TRBD1 or TRBD2 (5 bases each). Germline loops: CDR1 KGHSH, CDR2 LQKENI. V lost 4 bases, J lost 5 bases, and 9 bases lay in between. The CDR3 runs 13 residues. The CDR3 is CASSRDPENIQYF. CDR3 coding DNA: TGTGCCAGCTCACGGGACCCTGAAAACATTCAGTACTTC.

The chain links TRBV25-1 to TRBJ2-5; 9 nucleotides align to TRBD1. TRBJ2-7 matches the DNA end more closely, so the J call is doubtful. This CDR3 is 15 amino acids long. The germline V gene has CDR1 MGHDK and CDR2 SYGVNS. The CDR3 DNA is TGTGCCAGCAGCCGAGGGACAGGGTCCGTGGGCGAGCAGTACTTC. Protein product: CASSRGTGSVGEQYF.

The chain is built from TRBV7-2 and TRBJ2-1, with 7 bases lining up with TRBD2. This CDR3 is 15 amino acids long. Losses at the gene ends were 0 bases for V and 10 bases for J; bases not matched to a gene: 9. CDR1 is SGHTA and CDR2 is FQGNSA in the germline V gene. This CDR3 is CASSLARTGGREQFF. The CDR3 DNA follows: TGTGCCAGCAGCTTAGCGCGAACGGGAGGTAGAGAGCAGTTCTTC.

The V call is TRBV5-1, the J call TRBJ2-7, with D uncertain. Germline V lookup: CDR1 SGHRS, CDR2 YFSETQ. The CDR3 spans 14 residues. Trimming took off 0 bases at V and 0 bases at J, with 7 bases between the two ends. Written as DNA, the CDR3 is TGCGCCAGCAGCTTGGAGGCGGCCTCCTACGAGCAGTACTTC. This translates into CASSLEAASYEQYF.

CDR3 nucleotide sequence: TGTGCCAGTAGTATAGCAGGACTAGCGGGAGCTGAGCAGTTCTTC. Translating it yields CASSIAGLAGAEQFF. The V call is TRBV19, the J call TRBJ2-1; TRBD2 agrees at 13 bases. The germline CDR1 and CDR2 sequences are LNHDA and SQIVND (reference sequence). With 1 base clipped from V and 9 bases from J, the junction kept 3 bases outside the gene matches. CDR3 length equals 15 residues.

V gene TRBV29-1 combines with J gene TRBJ2-5; D is perhaps TRBD1 (6 bases). With 3 bases removed from V and 4 bases from J, the gap between germline ends came to 15 bases. Germline V gives CDR1 SQVTM, CDR2 ANQGSEA. The length of the CDR3 is 14 residues. The CDR3 sequence is CSVDYTGSGETQYF. CDR3 nucleotide sequence: TGCAGCGTTGATTACACAGGGTCGGGAGAGACCCAGTACTTC.

The V and J genes are TRBV5-1 and TRBJ1-1, with 8 bases fitting TRBD1. Losses at the gene ends were 3 bases for V and 1 base for J; bases not matched to a gene: 5. The CDR3 loop spans 15 amino acids. Germline V gene lookup returns CDR1 SGHRS and CDR2 YFSETQ. This chain's CDR3 is CASSWNQGANTEAFF. CDR3 DNA sequence: TGCGCCAGCAGCTGGAATCAGGGGGCGAACACTGAAGCTTTCTTT.

This chain joins TRBV5-1 and TRBJ2-1, with 8 bases that match TRBD2. The CDR3 is 15 residues long. V shed 4 bases and J 5 bases; nucleotides not matched to a gene: 8. Germline V CDR1 and CDR2: SGHRS, YFSETQ. The CDR3 region is CASSNRGLDHNEQFF. CDR3 nucleotide sequence: TGCGCCAGCAGCAACCGGGGACTAGATCACAATGAGCAGTTCTTC.

In its sample, this clone was seen once. The J gene is TRBJ1-4, the V gene TRBV9, with D possibly TRBD1 on 5 matching bases. V was trimmed by 3 bases and J by 2 bases, leaving 17 bases between them. Germline V gene sequence: CDR1 SGDLS, CDR2 YYNGEE. This CDR3 comprises 17 residues. Here the CDR3 DNA reads TGTGCCAGCAGCGCTCATAAGGGGACGAGGACTAATGAAAAACTGTTTTTT. Residues: CASSAHKGTRTNEKLFF.

The chain links TRBV27 to TRBJ2-3, with 7 nucleotides matching TRBD2. V lost 3 bases and J lost 2; bases outside the gene matches: 11. The CDR3 covers 17 residues. Germline loops: CDR1 MNHEY, CDR2 SMNVEV (reference sequence). CDR3 protein: CASSFGGRARTTDTQYF. The CDR3 nucleotides read TGTGCCAGCAGTTTTGGGGGGAGGGCCCGTACCACAGATACGCAGTATTTT.

CDR3 protein: CASSEGRSTGELFF. The CDR3 DNA reads as TGTGCCAGCAGTGAGGGGAGATCCACCGGGGAGCTGTTTTTT. The V gene is TRBV6-6, the J gene TRBJ2-2; D possibly matches TRBD1 or TRBD2 (5 bases each). The V end was cut by 5 bases, the J end by 4 bases, with 11 bases between. CDR1 is MNHNY and CDR2 is SVGAGI in the germline V gene (reference sequence). The CDR3 covers 14 residues.

This clone was counted a single time. V and J are TRBV5-1 and TRBJ2-3, with TRBD1 matching 8 bases. Germline CDR1 reads SGHRS; CDR2 reads YFSETQ. The CDR3 loop spans 14 amino acids. V was clipped by 3 bases and J by 0 bases; unmatched bases: 0. CDR3 sequence (DNA): TGCGCCAGCAGCTGGACAGGGAGCACAGATACGCAGTATTTT. Translated, it gives CASSWTGSTDTQYF.

The chain recombines TRBV10-3 with TRBJ2-7; TRBD1 agrees at 8 bases. Losses at the gene ends were 4 bases for V and 1 base for J; bases not matched to a gene: 3. Germline V gene sequence: CDR1 ENHRY, CDR2 SYGVKD. This CDR3 has 14 residues. This CDR3 reads CAISAGGSSYEQYF. The CDR3 DNA follows: TGTGCCATCAGTGCAGGGGGCTCTTCCTACGAGCAGTACTTC.

This clone was observed a single time. This chain uses TRBV5-5 with TRBJ2-1; 11 positions match TRBD1. Germline CDR1 is SGHKS and CDR2 is YYEKEE (reference sequence). Trimming took 2 bases from V and 7 from J; bases not matched to a gene: 8. This CDR3 has 16 amino acids. The DNA of the CDR3 is TGTGCCAGCAGCTTCCCGGGACAGGGGGGATGGAATGAGCAGTTCTTC. Translation gives CASSFPGQGGWNEQFF.